A selection of T cell receptor beta chains follows, all from one sample in a study of T cell responses to AZD1222 COVID-19 vaccine. The assay was immunoSEQ multiplex PCR, and TCRdb's table has in-frame clones only and misses some. Of 86,000 or so clones in the sample, about nine tenths were seen once. The material sequenced was peripheral blood, taken 28 days after the second AZD1222 dose. The receptors originated from an adult who received the AZD1222 COVID-19 vaccine. CDR3s include the opening cysteine and the closing phenylalanine or tryptophan. The D gene is left open where the match is weak. Rows give clone size only sometimes, using once, few, many, or a class for an expanded clone.

j_call,v_call,clone_size,d_call,cdr3_aa,cdr3_nt
TRBJ1-1,TRBV5-5,-,TRBD1,CASSFQTGVEAFF,TGTGCCAGCAGCTTCCAGACAGGGGTGGAAGCTTTCTTT
TRBJ2-3,TRBV27,once,-,CASSPQGLSSTDTQYF,TGTGCCAGCAGTCCCCAGGGGCTTTCTAGCACAGATACGCAGTATTTT
TRBJ1-5,TRBV5-8,-,TRBD1,CASSQNRGQSNQPQHF,TGTGCCAGCAGCCAAAACAGGGGTCAGAGCAATCAGCCCCAGCATTTT
TRBJ1-4,TRBV7-2,-,-,CASSLYGAGEKLFF,TGTGCCAGCAGCTTATACGGGGCAGGGGAAAAACTGTTTTTT
TRBJ2-7,TRBV5-1,-,-,CASSLGTQDFYEQYF,TGCGCCAGCAGCTTGGGTACACAGGATTTCTACGAGCAGTACTTC
TRBJ1-3,TRBV7-6,-,-,CASSLGGDGNTIYF,TGTGCCAGCAGCTTAGGTGGGGATGGAAACACCATATATTTT
TRBJ2-1,TRBV3-1/TRBV3-2,-,-,CASTLFGQRGSYNEQFF,TGTGCCAGCACCCTTTTCGGCCAGAGGGGATCCTACAATGAGCAGTTCTTC
TRBJ1-2,TRBV6-5,-,-,CASKRDTHYGYTF,TGTGCCAGTAAAAGGGACACCCACTATGGCTACACCTTC
TRBJ2-7,TRBV5-1,-,TRBD1,CASSPGSRTGTTYEQYF,TGCGCCAGCAGCCCCGGATCGAGGACAGGGACGACCTACGAGCAGTACTTC
TRBJ2-3,TRBV7-9,few,TRBD1,CASSRDRNTDTQYF,TGTGCCAGCAGCAGGGACAGAAACACAGATACGCAGTATTTT
TRBJ2-2,TRBV10-1,-,-,CASSDEIGGPNTGELFF,TGCGCCAGCAGCGACGAGATTGGGGGTCCGAACACCGGGGAGCTGTTTTTT
TRBJ1-5,TRBV30,-,TRBD1,CAWSRGRGNQPQHF,TGTGCCTGGAGTAGGGGGCGCGGCAATCAGCCCCAGCATTTT
TRBJ1-1,TRBV11-1,-,-,CASSLGTGPEAFF,TGTGCCAGCAGCTTAGGTACAGGCCCCGAAGCTTTCTTT
TRBJ2-5,TRBV25-1,-,-,CASSRPESQETQYF,TGTGCCAGCAGTCGACCGGAAAGCCAAGAGACCCAGTACTTC
TRBJ1-1,TRBV19,once,TRBD1,CASSSHGQGETEAFF,TGTGCCAGTAGTTCACACGGACAGGGGGAAACTGAAGCTTTCTTT
TRBJ2-2,TRBV5-1,-,TRBD2,CASNPTSGLNTGELFF,TGCGCCAGCAACCCGACTAGCGGATTGAACACCGGGGAGCTGTTTTTT
TRBJ2-1,TRBV21-1,-,-,CASSKEGTSETGSSYNEQFF,TGTGCCAGCAGCAAAGAGGGGACTAGCGAGACTGGGAGCTCCTACAATGAGCAGTTCTTC
TRBJ2-3,TRBV7-9,-,TRBD1,CASSLVTGTGITDTQYF,TGTGCCAGCAGCTTAGTCACCGGGACAGGGATTACAGATACGCAGTATTTT
TRBJ2-3,TRBV4-1,-,TRBD2,CASSQASGRGTQYF,TGCGCCAGCAGCCAAGCAAGCGGGAGAGGTACGCAGTATTTT
TRBJ2-3,TRBV5-1,-,TRBD2,CASSLPPMGTSGSWATDTQYF,TGCGCCAGCAGCTTACCACCAATGGGGACTAGCGGGAGTTGGGCCACAGATACGCAGTATTTT
TRBJ1-1,TRBV6-4,-,-,CASSDSSVTEAFF,TGTGCCAGCAGTGACTCGAGTGTCACTGAAGCTTTCTTT